This TCR beta chain comes out of a study of CD8+ T cells in alopecia areata. The overall study: Tofacitinib exposure lasted 6 to 18 months, followed by 6 months off drug. Study-wide results and caveats: Scalp samples also yield sequences from resident alphabeta T cells of normal skin. There were many expanded lesional clones persisting in scalp and blood during tofacitinib. In lesional scalp, particularly from alopecia totalis/universalis, clonality was higher than in normal scalp.

Reverse transcribed after extraction, RNA yielded cDNA as the sequencing template. Sequencing was performed with immunoSEQ multiplex PCR; in TCRdb, only in-frame clones are kept and a portion is missing. The table includes about 190,000 clones, just under 65% detected once. The CDR3 is 15 residues long. Germline V CDR1 and CDR2: LNHNV, YYDKDF (reference sequence). The V gene lost 3 bases and the J gene lost 3 bases, with 15 bases spanning the gap. This sample's treatment: oral pan-JAK inhibitor, 5-10 mg twice daily. To note about this clone: Antigen unknown.

The sequencing here drew on CD4+ T cells sorted from blood, taken around week 50, from a patient treated with tofacitinib. V gene TRBV15 combines with J gene TRBJ2-7, with D possibly matching TRBD1 (6 bases). The receptor comes from a human donor with alopecia areata. CDR3 nucleotides: TGTGCCACCAGCAGCGATCCGTTACAGGGCTACGAGCAGTACTTC. Amino acids: CATSSDPLQGYEQYF.